The clone carrying this TCR beta chain has more than one count but fewer than ten. Its antigen is unidentified. This record comes from a study of blood T cells in healthy people across ages. The study's findings and limits: TCR beta diversity correlated strongly with naive T cell percentage.

The second PCR ran roughly 7 to 12 cycles with a sample-barcoded 5' primer and J-beta primers. The yield of each sample was at least 2.5 million CDR3-containing paired-end reads. TCRdb recomputed calls from the 5' RACE reads with MiXCR, one row per CDR3 protein. The data hold over 1,500,000 distinct CDR3 sequences, with 40% to 55% observed a single time. The CDR3 extends over 13 amino acids. CDR1 and CDR2 from the germline V gene are SQVTM and ANQGSEA. Trimming removed 4 bases from V and 7 bases from J, with 13 bases in between. Total RNA amounts of at least 5.5 micrograms were extracted per sample. The TCR originated in a woman aged 40 to 50 in good health. The chain carries TRBV29-1 and TRBJ1-4, with a tentative D call TRBD1 (5 bases). Sequenced material: blood. CDR3: CSVGGTGGEKLFF. The CDR3 DNA reads TGCAGCGTTGGGGGTACCGGGGGTGAAAAACTGTTTTTT.